This note documents a single T cell receptor (beta chain) sequence. The sample is drawn from a study of blood T cell repertoires in COVID-19. Overall study context: Donors in the United States, Italy and Spain gave samples during acute or convalescent COVID-19.

The CDR3 totals 15 residues. Germline CDR1 is MNHEY and CDR2 is SVGAGI. Trimming stripped 5 bases from V and 0 bases from J, with 13 bases between. Method: immunoSEQ multiplex PCR; TCRdb's copy keeps in-frame clones and lacks some. The sample holds approximately 94,000 clones, about nine tenths seen once. The V call is TRBV6-5, the J call TRBJ1-2; D is possibly TRBD1 (5 bases). Sequenced sample: peripheral blood. This receptor was obtained from a man aged 45-65 years with active COVID-19. The CDR3 DNA follows: TGTGCCAGCAGTACCTCAGGGAGGACTAACTATGGCTACACCTTC. Protein sequence: CASSTSGRTNYGYTF.